One and the same sample provided the 30 T cell receptor beta chains below, sequenced in a study of T cells after yellow fever vaccination. Each CDR3 protein is one row after TCRdb ran MiXCR on the 5' RACE reads. The data show 200,000 to 250,000 distinct CDR3 sequences, roughly 3% seen once. Specimen: CD4+ T cells sorted from PBMCs, collected 10 days after the yellow fever booster vaccination. Receptors originate from a man aged 18 to 35 who received the YFV17D yellow fever vaccine.

At least ten counts were recorded for this clonotype. This rearrangement joins TRBV7-9 to TRBJ2-1, with 9 positions matching TRBD2. The germline CDR1 and CDR2 sequences are SEHNR and FQNEAQ (reference sequence). Germline trimming cut 0 bases from V and 1 base from J; bases unmatched to any gene: 1. This CDR3 spans 16 amino acids. The CDR3 spells CASSLALAGSYNEQFF. CDR3 nucleotides: TGTGCCAGCAGCTTAGCTCTAGCGGGGTCCTACAATGAGCAGTTCTTC.

This clonotype was detected ten times or more. The chain joins TRBV10-1 to TRBJ2-2; D unclear. Looked up from germline, CDR1 is WNHNN and CDR2 is SYGVQD (reference sequence). V was cut by 5 bases and J by 5 bases, with 9 bases left in between. This CDR3 region has 13 residues. The CDR3 sequence: CASSFMRTGELFF. The CDR3 bases are TGCGCCAGCAGTTTTATGAGGACCGGGGAGCTGTTTTTT.

In this sample, this clonotype turned up a few times. This chain joins TRBV24-1 and TRBJ2-5, with D maybe TRBD2 (7 bases). This CDR3 spans 15 amino acids. V was trimmed by 3 bases and J by 5 bases, leaving 15 bases between them. Germline V gives CDR1 KGHDR, CDR2 SFDVKD. The CDR3 bases are TGTGCCACCAGTGATGCAGGGGAGGGTCGGGAGACCCAGTACTTC. Its translation: CATSDAGEGRETQYF.

Ten or more counts support this clonotype. The rearrangement joins TRBV20-1 to TRBJ2-1; D might be TRBD2 (5 bases). V was trimmed by 7 bases and J by 4 bases, leaving 11 bases between them. This CDR3 is built from 12 residues. Germline CDR1 reads DFQATT; CDR2 reads SNEGSKA (reference sequence). The CDR3 DNA reads as TGCAGTGTCAACCGGGGTTACAATGAGCAGTTCTTC. Translated, it gives CSVNRGYNEQFF.

This clonotype has a count of ten or more. V and J are TRBV15 and TRBJ2-1, with 8 bases fitting TRBD2. CDR1 LNHNV and CDR2 YYDKDF come from the germline V gene (reference sequence). The CDR3 extends over 14 amino acids. Trimming cost V 2 bases and J 4 bases; bases outside gene matches: 1. CDR3 in DNA: TGTGCCACCAGCAGACCGGGGGGGTACAATGAGCAGTTCTTC. Translating it yields CATSRPGGYNEQFF.

This clonotype has a handful of counts. The rearrangement uses TRBV6-5 and TRBJ1-2, with TRBD1 as a possible D gene (5 bases). This CDR3 has 14 residues. Between the trimmed V and J ends, which lost 0 bases and 10 bases, there was a span of 15 bases. CDR1 is MNHEY, CDR2 SVGAGI, per germline. The CDR3 is CASSYSPPGNFYTF. The DNA of the CDR3 is TGTGCCAGCAGTTACTCCCCCCCAGGGAACTTCTACACCTTC.

This clonotype appeared a few times. The chain uses TRBV7-2 and TRBJ1-6; D is uncertain. Trimming left V 1 base short and J 11 bases short, with 6 bases between. The CDR3 covers 12 residues. Per germline, CDR1 SGHTA and CDR2 FQGNSA. The CDR3 reads CASSLEAPPLHF. DNA for the CDR3: TGTGCCAGCAGCTTAGAAGCCCCACCCCTCCACTTT.

The chain uses TRBV7-6 and TRBJ2-7; D is unresolved. V lost 5 bases, J lost 1 base, and 9 bases lay in between. Per the germline V gene, CDR1 is SGHVS and CDR2 is FNYEAQ. This CDR3 is built from 13 residues. The CDR3 nucleotides are TGTGCCAGCAGCCACCCGGATTCCTACGAGCAGTACTTC. Protein sequence: CASSHPDSYEQYF.

The V and J genes are TRBV5-1 and TRBJ1-2; the match to TRBD1 covers 9 bases. The CDR3 spans 13 residues. In germline, CDR1 is SGHRS, CDR2 YFSETQ. The ends lost 7 bases at V and 2 bases at J; junction bases unmatched: 3. For the CDR3, the DNA is TGCGCCAGCGGGACAGGGCTCAACTATGGCTACACCTTC. It encodes CASGTGLNYGYTF.

This rearrangement joins TRBV20-1 to TRBJ2-3; 11 bases map to TRBD2. The CDR3 has 17 amino acids. With V trimmed by 3 bases and J by 2 bases, 10 bases remained unmatched. CDR1 DFQATT and CDR2 SNEGSKA come from the germline V gene (reference sequence). The CDR3 loop is CSARGSGTSGFTDTQYF. CDR3 coding DNA: TGCAGTGCTAGGGGATCCGGGACTAGCGGATTCACAGATACGCAGTATTTT.

This clonotype was counted many times. The V call is TRBV4-3, the J call TRBJ2-3; D may be TRBD2 (5 bases). Germline CDR1 and CDR2: LGHNA and YSLEER. V gave up 1 base and J gave up 2 bases, with 13 bases separating them. The CDR3 runs 16 residues. The CDR3: CASSQGAASLTDTQYF. The CDR3 nucleotides read TGCGCCAGCAGCCAAGGAGCGGCTAGCCTCACAGATACGCAGTATTTT.

This clonotype turned up a few times. This sequence joins TRBV21-1 and TRBJ1-2; the table calls TRBD1, which could not be checked here. TRBV21-1 constitutes a pseudogene. The CDR3 is 15 amino acids. The CDR3 protein is CASSKVEGARSGYTF. CDR3 DNA: TGTGCCAGCAGCAAAGTTGAAGGGGCGCGGAGTGGCTACACCTTC.

This clonotype was found many times. CDR3 sequence (DNA): TGTGCCAGCAGCTTACGGGTGGGACTAACGAACACCGGGGAGCTGTTTTTT. This codes for CASSLRVGLTNTGELFF. This chain uses TRBV7-2 with TRBJ2-2; 7 positions match TRBD2. Germline V gives CDR1 SGHTA, CDR2 FQGNSA. This CDR3 spans 17 amino acids. The ends lost 2 bases at V and 0 bases at J; junction bases unmatched: 6.

This clonotype was counted between two and nine times. This chain joins TRBV4-3 and TRBJ1-4; perhaps TRBD1 as D (5 bases). With 1 base removed from V and 7 bases from J, the gap between germline ends came to 10 bases. Per the germline V gene, CDR1 is LGHNA and CDR2 is YSLEER. This CDR3 has 14 residues. The CDR3, as DNA: TGCGCCAGCAGCCAAGCCGGGACTGGTGAAAAACTGTTTTTT. Amino acid sequence: CASSQAGTGEKLFF.

This chain connects TRBV2 to TRBJ1-6; a weak D match, TRBD1 (6 bases). This CDR3 has 15 amino acids. Trimming pared 6 bases from V and 4 bases from J, leaving 13 bases between. Germline CDR1 is SNHLY and CDR2 is FYNNEI. This CDR3 is CASSWGGGYNSPLHF. CDR3 in DNA: TGTGCCAGCAGCTGGGGGGGCGGGTATAATTCACCCCTCCACTTT.

This chain connects TRBV19 to TRBJ2-3; the match to TRBD1 covers 11 bases. The CDR3 covers 16 residues. Per the germline V gene, CDR1 is LNHDA and CDR2 is SQIVND (reference sequence). Trimming cost V 4 bases and J 1 base; bases outside gene matches: 4. CDR3 in amino acids: CASSRTGGGGTDTQYF. For the CDR3, the DNA is TGTGCCAGTAGTAGGACAGGGGGCGGCGGCACAGATACGCAGTATTTT.

This clonotype has a count of ten or more. The CDR3 nucleotides read TGTGCCACCACTGGACGCGCCACGGATACGCAGTATTTT. Translated: CATTGRATDTQYF. The V and J genes are TRBV24-1 and TRBJ2-3; D is unresolved. Germline CDR1 is KGHDR and CDR2 is SFDVKD. This CDR3 region has 13 residues. Trimming took 8 bases from V and 6 from J, leaving 14 bases between them.

In its sample, this clonotype was seen a few times. The V gene is TRBV6-5, the J gene TRBJ1-2; TRBD1 is a possible D gene (5 bases). CDR1 and CDR2 (germline): MNHEY, SVGAGI. The CDR3 length is 15 residues. Trimming took 0 bases from V and 2 from J, leaving 10 bases between them. The CDR3 loop is CASSYSSGGNYGYTF. CDR3 DNA: TGTGCCAGCAGTTACTCGTCCGGGGGAAACTATGGCTACACCTTC.

The chain uses TRBV5-5 and TRBJ2-2, with unresolved D. This CDR3 spans 12 amino acids. CDR1 is SGHKS and CDR2 is YYEKEE in the germline V gene (reference sequence). V was shortened by 3 bases and J by 8 bases, with 8 bases between the two germline ends. DNA of the CDR3: TGTGCCAGCAGCTCCTATAAGGGGGAGCTGTTTTTT. Amino acids: CASSSYKGELFF.

The chain is built from TRBV6-2 or TRBV6-3 and TRBJ2-2, with D uncertain. The CDR3 runs to 16 residues. Germline V gives CDR1 MNHEY, CDR2 SVGEGT. V lost 3 bases, J lost 1 base, and 12 bases lay in between. This CDR3 reads CASSYSVGRNTGELFF. Written as DNA, the CDR3 is TGTGCCAGCAGTTATTCGGTAGGGCGGAACACCGGGGAGCTGTTTTTT.

This clonotype was observed at least ten times. This rearrangement joins TRBV6-5 to TRBJ1-1; no firm D call. The CDR3 extends over 13 amino acids. CDR1 is MNHEY, CDR2 SVGAGI, per germline. V was shortened by 6 bases and J by 4 bases, with 12 bases between the two germline ends. CDR3 nucleotide sequence: TGTGCCAGCAGGGTAGGGAAGTTCACTGAAGCTTTCTTT. Translation: CASRVGKFTEAFF.

This clonotype was picked up a small number of times. The V gene is TRBV20-1, the J gene TRBJ1-1; 7 nucleotides agree with TRBD1. Germline assignment: CDR1 DFQATT and CDR2 SNEGSKA (reference sequence). The trim removed 1 base at V and 3 bases at J, leaving 11 bases unmatched. This CDR3 has 16 residues. Here the CDR3 reads CSARASTGSADTEAFF. CDR3 DNA: TGCAGTGCTAGAGCCTCGACAGGGAGTGCTGACACTGAAGCTTTCTTT.

The rearrangement links TRBV5-4 to TRBJ2-3, with D possibly being TRBD1 or TRBD2 (5 bases each). Germline loops: CDR1 SGHNT, CDR2 YYREEE (reference sequence). CDR3 length equals 15 residues. Trimming cost V 3 bases and J 0 bases, with 11 bases left between them. The CDR3 DNA follows: TGTGCCAGCAGCTCCTACCGGGACAGCACAGATACGCAGTATTTT. Its protein is CASSSYRDSTDTQYF.

This clonotype was detected ten times or more. The chain carries TRBV7-2 and TRBJ2-7; perhaps TRBD1 as D (6 bases). In germline, CDR1 is SGHTA, CDR2 FQGNSA. Trimming cost V 3 bases and J 3 bases, with 15 bases left between them. The CDR3 contains 15 residues. As DNA, the CDR3 is TGTGCCAGCAGCTTCCAGGGGCTAGCCCACTACGAGCAGTACTTC. Translating it yields CASSFQGLAHYEQYF.

This clonotype was detected a few times. The chain joins TRBV5-6 to TRBJ1-2; D ambiguous. Trimming removed 3 bases at V and 4 bases at J, with 22 bases between. The V gene's germline CDR1 is SGHDT and CDR2 YYEEEE. The CDR3 extends over 17 amino acids. CDR3 region: CASSSLGDSVNSYGYTF. The CDR3 DNA follows: TGTGCCAGCAGCTCCCTCGGGGATAGCGTGAACTCCTATGGCTACACCTTC.

This clonotype was counted many times. This rearrangement joins TRBV27 to TRBJ1-2; no definite D call. The V end was cut by 4 bases, the J end by 3 bases, with 12 bases between. The CDR3 covers 14 residues. The germline V gene has CDR1 MNHEY and CDR2 SMNVEV (reference sequence). The CDR3 region has the DNA TGTGCCAGCAGTTCCAACCAGGACTACTATGGCTACACCTTC. It encodes CASSSNQDYYGYTF.

This clonotype appeared many times. CDR3 in amino acids: CASSDLAGGTDTQYF. The CDR3 DNA reads as TGCGCCAGCAGCGACCTAGCGGGTGGCACAGATACGCAGTATTTT. This sequence joins TRBV5-1 and TRBJ2-3; 8 positions agree with TRBD2. V lost 4 bases, J lost 1 base, and 5 bases stayed unmatched. This CDR3 is 15 amino acids long. Germline-derived CDR1 and CDR2 are SGHRS and YFSETQ.

This clonotype was seen only a few times. The junction differs from germline at one of its ends, possibly a read error. The chain combines TRBV19 with TRBJ2-3, with D possibly matching TRBD1 (8 bases). The length of the CDR3 is 16 residues. Germline loops: CDR1 LNHDA, CDR2 SQIVND (reference sequence). For the CDR3, the DNA is TGTGCCAGTAGTATCAGGAGCGGGACAGGCACGGATACGCAGTATTTT. As protein: CASSIRSGTGTDTQYF.

The sample holds many counts of this clonotype. The CDR3 protein is CASKVQGSYNSPLHF. DNA of the CDR3: TGTGCCAGCAAAGTTCAGGGCTCCTATAATTCACCCCTCCACTTT. V is TRBV27 and J is TRBJ1-6, with D possibly TRBD1 on 5 matching bases. Trimming removed 7 bases from V and 0 bases from J, with 10 bases in between. This CDR3 spans 15 amino acids. Germline CDR1 reads MNHEY; CDR2 reads SMNVEV (reference sequence).

This clonotype was seen repeatedly, ten times or more. V is TRBV5-1 and J is TRBJ2-1, with 7 bases fitting TRBD1. CDR3 length equals 14 residues. Germline trimming cut 3 bases from V and 9 bases from J; bases unmatched to any gene: 9. Germline CDR1 SGHRS, CDR2 YFSETQ. For the CDR3, the DNA is TGCGCCAGCAGCTGGATACAGGGGACGGGTGAGCAGTTCTTC. It codes for CASSWIQGTGEQFF.